These 31 T cell receptor beta chains were sequenced from one sample in a study of T cell responses to AZD1222 COVID-19 vaccine. Here immunoSEQ multiplex PCR was the method, and the copy in TCRdb shows in-frame clones only, minus some. The sample has tens of thousands of clones, more than 75% seen once. The sequences come from peripheral blood, collected on day 0 of AZD1222 vaccination. These receptors came from an adult in good health.

The chain combines TRBV6-6 with TRBJ2-7; a weak D match, TRBD2 (5 bases). Germline CDR1 MNHNY, CDR2 SVGAGI (reference sequence). V was cut by 2 bases and J by 4 bases, with 12 bases left in between. This CDR3 has 14 amino acids. CDR3 bases: TGTGCCAGCAGTTACGAGGGAGACACTTACGAGCAGTACTTC. Translating it yields CASSYEGDTYEQYF.

V is TRBV30 and J is TRBJ2-1, with D unclear. This CDR3 has 11 residues. V dropped 2 bases and J dropped 10 bases, with 9 bases sitting between them. Germline lookup yields CDR1 GTSNPN and CDR2 SVGIG (reference sequence). The CDR3 DNA reads TGTGCCTGGAGTACCGGAAGCGAGCAGTTCTTC. This codes for CAWSTGSEQFF. The variable domain in full, completed from reference TRBV30 and TRBJ2-1, reads SQTIHQWPATLVQPVGSPLSLECTVEGTSNPNLYWYRQAAGRGLQLLFYSVGIGQISSEVPQNLSASRPQDRQFILSSKKLLLSDSGFYLCAWSTGSEQFFGPGTRLTVL.

The genes are TRBV4-1 and TRBJ2-1; 7 bases are a match to TRBD1. Germline V CDR1 and CDR2: MGHRA, YSYEKL. This CDR3 spans 15 amino acids. J gave up 10 bases and V 0 bases, and 9 bases lay outside the gene matches. The DNA of the CDR3 is TGCGCCAGCAGCCAAGACCACCCGACAGGGCGGGAGCAGTTCTTC. Its protein product is CASSQDHPTGREQFF.

The chain carries TRBV10-3 and TRBJ2-1, with D possibly being TRBD1 (6 bases). With 0 bases removed from V and 13 bases from J, the gap between germline ends came to 10 bases. CDR3 length: 12 residues. Looked up from germline, CDR1 is ENHRY and CDR2 is SYGVKD. CDR3 amino acids: CAISESRGSQFF. DNA for the CDR3: TGTGCCATCAGTGAGTCGAGGGGGTCTCAGTTCTTC.

The genes are TRBV20-1 and TRBJ1-2, with D unresolved. The germline V and J ends were trimmed by 3 bases and 3 bases, with 11 bases remaining between them. CDR3 length: 13 amino acids. In germline, CDR1 is DFQATT, CDR2 SNEGSKA (reference sequence). The DNA for the CDR3 is TGCAGTGCTAGTTGGGCATCTTACTATGGCTACACCTTC. Amino acids: CSASWASYYGYTF.

The chain uses TRBV5-6 and TRBJ1-5; D is undetermined. Trimming removed 0 bases from V and 4 bases from J, with 23 bases in between. CDR3 length: 19 amino acids. From germline, CDR1 is SGHDT and CDR2 YYEEEE. CDR3 bases: TGTGCCAGCAGCTTGGCCTCCAGGCCGAACCTTGAAACTAATCAGCCCCAGCATTTT. It translates to CASSLASRPNLETNQPQHF. The full variable domain, completed using reference TRBV5-6 and TRBJ1-5, is DAGVTQSPTHLIKTRGQQVTLRCSPKSGHDTVSWYQQALGQGPQFIFQYYEEEERQRGNFPDRFSGHQFPNYSSELNVNALLLGDSALYLCASSLASRPNLETNQPQHFGDGTRLSIL.

V and J are TRBV10-3 and TRBJ2-1; a possible D gene is TRBD2 (6 bases). Trimming removed 0 bases from V and 6 bases from J, with 9 bases in between. Germline assignment: CDR1 ENHRY and CDR2 SYGVKD. The CDR3 loop spans 14 amino acids. As DNA, the CDR3 is TGTGCCATCAGTGAGTCAGGGGACTCCAATGAGCAGTTCTTC. Its translation is CAISESGDSNEQFF.

The V call is TRBV12-5, the J call TRBJ1-2, with a possible D match to TRBD1 (6 bases). The CDR3 is made up of 14 amino acids. From germline, CDR1 is LGHNT and CDR2 FRNRAP. V gave up 6 bases and J gave up 3 bases, with 14 bases separating them. The CDR3 reads CASGKGGLDYGYTF. The CDR3 DNA follows: TGTGCTAGTGGCAAAGGGGGGTTGGACTATGGCTACACCTTC.

CDR3 sequence (DNA): TGTGCCTGGAGGGACAGCTCAAATTCACCCCTCCACTTT. It is translated as CAWRDSSNSPLHF. This chain uses TRBV30 with TRBJ1-6; tentatively, D is TRBD1 (6 bases). CDR3 length equals 13 residues. The ends were cut back, 3 bases at V and 7 bases at J, with 10 bases in the middle. Germline lookup yields CDR1 GTSNPN and CDR2 SVGIG (reference sequence).

The CDR3 protein is CASSLGSYRHQPQHF. As DNA, the CDR3 is TGTGCCAGCAGCTTGGGCAGCTACCGTCATCAGCCCCAGCATTTT. The chain couples TRBV5-5 to TRBJ1-5; unclear D gene. In germline, CDR1 is SGHKS, CDR2 YYEKEE (reference sequence). The CDR3 totals 15 residues. V shed 0 bases and J shed 5 bases, with 12 bases lying between them.

The V and J genes are TRBV29-1 and TRBJ1-3, with D unresolved. Trimming took off 2 bases at V and 2 bases at J, with 7 bases between the two ends. Germline CDR1 and CDR2: SQVTM and ANQGSEA. The CDR3 has 13 amino acids. The CDR3 loop is CSVERDTGNTIYF. In DNA form, the CDR3 reads TGCAGCGTTGAACGGGATACTGGAAACACCATATATTTT.

The chain links TRBV6-2 or TRBV6-3 to TRBJ2-4; perhaps TRBD2 as D (6 bases). Trimming pared 6 bases from V and 1 base from J, leaving 16 bases between. The germline gives CDR1 MNHEY, CDR2 SVGEGT. The CDR3 totals 16 residues. CDR3 residues: CASSAYRDWAKNIQYF. Here the CDR3 DNA reads TGTGCCAGCAGCGCTTACCGGGACTGGGCCAAAAACATTCAGTACTTC.

The chain has TRBV27 and TRBJ1-1, with D perhaps TRBD1 (5 bases). Trimming left V 4 bases short and J 1 base short, with 13 bases between. The CDR3 runs to 15 residues. Germline V gives CDR1 MNHEY, CDR2 SMNVEV (reference sequence). The CDR3 region has the DNA TGTGCCAGCAGTTCCCGGGCCCAGGGGAACACTGAAGCTTTCTTT. Amino acid sequence: CASSSRAQGNTEAFF.

J is TRBJ1-1 and V is TRBV19; tentatively, D is TRBD1 (6 bases). The CDR3 contains 15 residues. From germline, CDR1 is LNHDA and CDR2 SQIVND (reference sequence). Trimming stripped 4 bases from V and 4 bases from J, with 16 bases between. CDR3 sequence reads: CASSTWARGGTEAFF. CDR3 sequence (DNA): TGTGCCAGTAGTACCTGGGCTAGAGGGGGCACTGAAGCTTTCTTT. Looking up the rest from reference TRBV19 and TRBJ1-1 gives the full variable domain: DGGITQSPKYLFRKEGQNVTLSCEQNLNHDAMYWYRQDPGQGLRLIYYSQIVNDFQKGDIAEGYSVSREKKESFPLTVTSAQKNPTAFYLCASSTWARGGTEAFFGQGTRLTVV.

V gene TRBV7-8 combines with J gene TRBJ1-4; D unclear. Germline V gene lookup returns CDR1 SGHVS and CDR2 FQNEAQ. This CDR3 is built from 14 residues. Trimming shortened V by 8 bases and J by 0 bases, and 10 bases separated the two germline ends. Here the CDR3 reads CASGRGATNEKLFF. The CDR3 DNA sequence: TGTGCCAGCGGGCGGGGAGCAACTAATGAAAAACTGTTTTTT. Full variable domain (missing parts from reference TRBV7-8 and TRBJ1-4): GAGVSQSPRYKVAKRGQDVALRCDPISGHVSLFWYQQALGQGPEFLTYFQNEAQLDKSGLPSDRFFAERPEGSVSTLKIQRTQQEDSAVYLCASGRGATNEKLFFGSGTQLSVL.

J is TRBJ2-1 and V is TRBV7-2; D may be TRBD1 or TRBD2 (5 bases each). V was shortened by 1 base and J by 5 bases, with 9 bases between the two germline ends. Germline loops: CDR1 SGHTA, CDR2 FQGNSA. The length of the CDR3 is 14 residues. The CDR3 protein is CASSLGGKHNEQFF. DNA of the CDR3: TGTGCCAGCAGCTTAGGGGGGAAACACAATGAGCAGTTCTTC.

Only a few counts were recorded for this clone. The V gene is TRBV6-5, the J gene TRBJ2-2, with D unclear. The CDR3 totals 15 residues. CDR1 is MNHEY, CDR2 SVGAGI, per germline. The V end lost 7 bases, the J end lost 0 bases, and 12 bases lay between the germline ends. CDR3 sequence: CASTKRFPNTGELFF. In nucleotides, the CDR3 is TGTGCCAGCACCAAAAGGTTTCCGAACACCGGGGAGCTGTTTTTT.

V usage is TRBV6-5 and J usage is TRBJ2-5; 7 nucleotides match TRBD1. This CDR3 spans 13 amino acids. Germline loops: CDR1 MNHEY, CDR2 SVGAGI. Trimming at V came to 6 bases and at J to 5 bases, leaving 6 bases not matched to a gene. DNA of the CDR3: TGTGCCAGCAGAGGGGGCAATTGGGAGACCCAGTACTTC. As protein: CASRGGNWETQYF.

The gene calls are TRBV27 and TRBJ2-5; 9 nucleotides line up with TRBD2. J was trimmed by 1 base and V by 4 bases; bases with no gene match: 10. Germline V gene sequence: CDR1 MNHEY, CDR2 SMNVEV (reference sequence). The CDR3 has 17 residues. For the CDR3, the DNA is TGTGCCAGCAGTTCCCGACTAGCGGAGAGGGGCCAAGAGACCCAGTACTTC. It encodes CASSSRLAERGQETQYF.

CDR3 sequence: CSVVPQETQYF. The CDR3 DNA sequence: TGCAGCGTTGTACCACAAGAGACCCAGTACTTC. The rearrangement uses TRBV29-1 and TRBJ2-5; D remains unclear. This CDR3 contains 11 residues. Germline CDR1 and CDR2: SQVTM and ANQGSEA. Between the trimmed V and J ends, which lost 4 bases and 2 bases, there was a span of 5 bases.

This sequence joins TRBV4-2 and TRBJ2-7; 9 bases line up with TRBD2. Germline CDR1 and CDR2: LGHNA and YNFKEQ. With V trimmed by 0 bases and J by 6 bases, 9 bases remained unmatched. This CDR3 contains 16 residues. The CDR3: CASSQDDSGSPVEQYF. Here the CDR3 DNA reads TGTGCCAGCAGCCAAGACGATAGCGGGAGCCCCGTCGAGCAGTACTTC.

The count of this clone is one. The chain recombines TRBV6-1 with TRBJ1-2; D may be TRBD1 (5 bases). Germline loops: CDR1 MNHNS, CDR2 SASEGT. The CDR3 is 14 amino acids. With 1 base removed from V and 4 bases from J, the gap between germline ends came to 10 bases. As DNA, the CDR3 is TGTGCCAGCAGTGAAGGGAGGGGAACCTATGGCTACACCTTC. Amino acid sequence: CASSEGRGTYGYTF.

CDR3 DNA: TGTGCCACCTCCATAAACGGGAGAGGGGAGACCCAGTACTTC. It yields the protein CATSINGRGETQYF. V usage is TRBV19 and J usage is TRBJ2-5; weak D call: TRBD2 (6 bases). V gave up 10 bases and J gave up 5 bases, with 20 bases separating them. The CDR3 totals 14 residues. Germline V gives CDR1 LNHDA, CDR2 SQIVND (reference sequence). The full variable domain, its missing parts supplied by reference TRBV19 and TRBJ2-5, is DGGITQSPKYLFRKEGQNVTLSCEQNLNHDAMYWYRQDPGQGLRLIYYSQIVNDFQKGDIAEGYSVSREKKESFPLTVTSAQKNPTAFYLCATSINGRGETQYFGPGTRLLVL.

J is TRBJ1-5 and V is TRBV6-5, with D maybe TRBD1 (6 bases). The CDR3 length is 14 residues. V was cut by 5 bases and J by 2 bases, with 10 bases left in between. From germline, CDR1 is MNHEY and CDR2 SVGAGI. DNA of the CDR3: TGTGCCAGCAGTCACAGGGTCGGCAATCAGCCCCAGCATTTT. Protein: CASSHRVGNQPQHF.

This sequence joins TRBV6-5 and TRBJ1-2; a weak D match, TRBD1 (5 bases). From germline, CDR1 is MNHEY and CDR2 SVGAGI. Trimming pared 6 bases from V and 8 bases from J, leaving 13 bases between. The CDR3 has 12 amino acids. The CDR3, as DNA: TGTGCCAGCAGCCAGGGTGGTGAAGGCTACACCTTC. Residues: CASSQGGEGYTF.

The gene calls are TRBV19 and TRBJ2-7; 7 bases are a match to TRBD2. Germline lookup yields CDR1 LNHDA and CDR2 SQIVND (reference sequence). This CDR3 is 14 amino acids long. The V gene end was trimmed by 6 bases and the J gene end by 4 bases; junction bases not matched to a gene: 9. The CDR3 region has the DNA TGTGCCAGTAGGCCCTCGGGAGGCTGGTACGAGCAGTACTTC. It encodes CASRPSGGWYEQYF.

In the case of this clone: The same CDR3 is also encoded by other DNA sequences in this sample. V and J are TRBV6-5 and TRBJ1-2, with TRBD1 matching over 7 bases. CDR1 MNHEY and CDR2 SVGAGI come from the germline V gene. This CDR3 spans 14 amino acids. V lost 6 bases and J lost 2; bases outside the gene matches: 6. The CDR3 spells CASSVTGQNYGYTF. CDR3 nucleotides: TGTGCCAGCAGCGTGACAGGGCAGAACTATGGCTACACCTTC.

V gene TRBV19 combines with J gene TRBJ1-3; unclear D gene. The CDR3 is 15 residues long. Germline loops: CDR1 LNHDA, CDR2 SQIVND (reference sequence). V gave up 7 bases and J gave up 8 bases, with 21 bases separating them. The CDR3 sequence: CASTPAGKIGYTIYF. CDR3 DNA sequence: TGTGCCAGTACCCCCGCCGGGAAGATCGGATACACCATATATTTT. The full variable domain, its missing parts supplied by reference TRBV19 and TRBJ1-3, is DGGITQSPKYLFRKEGQNVTLSCEQNLNHDAMYWYRQDPGQGLRLIYYSQIVNDFQKGDIAEGYSVSREKKESFPLTVTSAQKNPTAFYLCASTPAGKIGYTIYFGEGSWLTVV.

This clone was detected only a few times. The chain has TRBV5-1 and TRBJ2-1; TRBD1 aligns across 12 bases. J lost 7 bases, V lost 4 bases, and 6 bases had no gene match. The germline V gene encodes CDR1 SGHRS and CDR2 YFSETQ. The CDR3 is made up of 15 amino acids. The chain's CDR3 is CASSLGQGAMNEQFF. Here the CDR3 DNA reads TGCGCCAGCAGCCTGGGACAGGGGGCTATGAATGAGCAGTTCTTC.

There are a few counts of this clone. V usage is TRBV7-9 and J usage is TRBJ2-1; 12 positions match TRBD2. The CDR3 is 15 residues long. V dropped 3 bases and J dropped 8; count of bases not matched to a gene: 5. CDR1 and CDR2 (germline): SEHNR, FQNEAQ (reference sequence). The CDR3 loop reads CASSLTSGSADEQFF. CDR3 coding DNA: TGTGCCAGCAGCTTGACTAGCGGGAGTGCGGATGAGCAGTTCTTC.

The rearrangement uses TRBV7-9 and TRBJ2-7, with D uncertain. Trimming removed 1 base from V and 0 bases from J, with 7 bases in between. The CDR3 sequence is 14 residues long. From germline, CDR1 is SEHNR and CDR2 FQNEAQ (reference sequence). CDR3 in DNA: TGTGCCAGCAGCTTAGGGACCGTCTCCTACGAGCAGTACTTC. It translates to CASSLGTVSYEQYF.